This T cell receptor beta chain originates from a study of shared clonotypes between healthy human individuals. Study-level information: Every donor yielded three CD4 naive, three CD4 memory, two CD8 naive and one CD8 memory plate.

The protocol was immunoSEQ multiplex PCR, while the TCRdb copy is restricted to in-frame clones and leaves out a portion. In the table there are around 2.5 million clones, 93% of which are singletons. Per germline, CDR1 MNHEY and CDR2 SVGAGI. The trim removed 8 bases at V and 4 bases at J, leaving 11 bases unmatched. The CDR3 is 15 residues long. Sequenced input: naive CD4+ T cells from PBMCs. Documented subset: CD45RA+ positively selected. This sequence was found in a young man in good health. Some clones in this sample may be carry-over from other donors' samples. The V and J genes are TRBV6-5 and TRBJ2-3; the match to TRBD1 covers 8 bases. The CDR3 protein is CASRSRGHGADTQYF. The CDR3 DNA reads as TGTGCCAGCCGCAGCAGGGGGCATGGGGCAGATACGCAGTATTTT.